Listed here are 12 T cell receptor beta chains from one sample, sequenced in a study of Graves' ophthalmopathy and Graves' hyperthyroidism (dated by TCRdb to 2016 to 2019). The sequencing machine was an Illumina HiSeq 2000. For repertoire sequencing, the TCR beta CDR3 regions were amplified from RNA transcripts. The first round of RT-PCR was done with HTBI primers and the Qiagen OneStep RT-PCR kit, and was followed by a second round of multiplex PCR, then size selection and purification. Using fastp at Q25 and MiXCR, TCRdb reprocessed the public reads and kept productive beta chains. Each entry merges the rows of one CDR3 protein and shows their most common DNA and genes. The sample profile shows over a million distinct CDR3 sequences; roughly two fifths of them were found once. Together, the top ten hold approximately 12% of the sample. The material sequenced was peripheral blood or thyroid tissue (not recorded which). Source of these receptors: an adult man with Graves' hyperthyroidism.

This clonotype came up many times. V usage is TRBV4-1 and J usage is TRBJ2-5; D is unclear. Trimming cost V 0 bases and J 1 base, with 12 bases left between them. The germline V gene encodes CDR1 MGHRA and CDR2 YSYEKL. This CDR3 has 16 residues. CDR3 in DNA: TGCGCCAGCAGCCAAGAGGTTTCCCGGAGCCAAGAGACCCAGTACTTC. This translates into CASSQEVSRSQETQYF.

In this sample, this clonotype turned up a few times. The chain uses TRBV2 and TRBJ1-5; D remains ambiguous. V lost 6 bases and J lost 2, with 14 bases in between. The CDR3 extends over 15 amino acids. Germline assignment: CDR1 SNHLY and CDR2 FYNNEI. The chain's CDR3 is CASSRIGVGNQPQHF. The CDR3 DNA reads as TGTGCCAGCAGCCGCATTGGGGTGGGCAATCAGCCCCAGCATTTT.

The chain joins TRBV20-1 to TRBJ1-5; no reliable D call. The length of the CDR3 is 10 residues. Germline V gene lookup returns CDR1 DFQATT and CDR2 SNEGSKA (reference sequence). V was pared by 1 base and J by 11 bases, with 6 bases between. The CDR3 coding sequence is TGCAGTGCTAGAGTTGAGACCCAGCATTTT. Amino acid sequence: CSARVETQHF.

This clonotype appeared once. The rearrangement links TRBV20-1 to TRBJ2-5; D is unresolved. Germline V CDR1 and CDR2: DFQATT, SNEGSKA (reference sequence). The CDR3 covers 13 residues. Between the trimmed V and J ends, which lost 5 bases and 1 base, there was a span of 11 bases. Written as DNA, the CDR3 is TGCAGTGCTGGCGCAGGAGTCCAAGAGACCCAGTACTTC. Its protein is CSAGAGVQETQYF.

This clonotype occurred a few times. The CDR3: CASSESVGNRNQPQHF. In DNA, the CDR3 is TGCGCCAGCAGTGAGTCTGTTGGGAATCGTAATCAGCCCCAGCATTTT. V usage is TRBV10-2 and J usage is TRBJ1-5; D not resolved. This CDR3 has 16 amino acids. Trimming stripped 0 bases from V and 4 bases from J, with 13 bases between. Germline V gene sequence: CDR1 WSHSY, CDR2 SAAADI.

This clonotype was picked up many times. The chain couples TRBV7-2 to TRBJ1-4; the D is unclear. The CDR3 spans 14 residues. V lost 4 bases and J lost 16, with 22 bases in between. CDR1 SGHTA and CDR2 FQGNSA come from the germline V gene. CDR3 sequence: CASSSRDKYEAKFF. In nucleotides, the CDR3 is TGTGCCAGCAGCTCAAGAGACAAGTACGAAGCCAAGTTTTTT.

This clonotype has ten or more counts. This chain uses TRBV15 with TRBJ1-4; D uncertain. Trimming shortened V by 1 base and J by 4 bases, and 10 bases separated the two germline ends. In germline, CDR1 is LNHNV, CDR2 YYDKDF (reference sequence). This CDR3 spans 15 amino acids. The DNA for the CDR3 is TGTGCCACCAGCAGAGTCCCGGGGTATAATGAAAAACTGTTTTTT. Encoded protein: CATSRVPGYNEKLFF.

This chain links TRBV12-3 or TRBV12-4 with TRBJ1-5; tentatively, D is TRBD1 (6 bases). The V and J ends lost 5 bases and 0 bases respectively, with 17 bases between them. The CDR3 loop spans 17 amino acids. CDR3 in amino acids: CASSPGHRAYSNQPQHF. In DNA form, the CDR3 reads TGTGCCAGCAGTCCGGGACACCGAGCATATAGCAATCAGCCCCAGCATTTT.

This clonotype was observed a few times. V gene TRBV4-2 combines with J gene TRBJ2-5; D gene uncertain. The CDR3 has 14 residues. Trimming cost V 0 bases and J 4 bases, with 9 bases left between them. CDR1 is LGHNA and CDR2 is YNFKEQ in the germline V gene. CDR3 DNA sequence: TGTGCCAGCAGCCAAGATCGGCATTCAGAGACCCAGTACTTC. It translates to CASSQDRHSETQYF.

This chain joins TRBV10-3 and TRBJ1-4; D possibly corresponds to TRBD1 (5 bases). V was trimmed by 10 bases and J by 4 bases, leaving 19 bases between them. The CDR3 is 15 amino acids. Germline values: CDR1 ENHRY, CDR2 SYGVKD. In nucleotides, the CDR3 is TGTGCCAGCACTCCCGAGGGACGGAGTAATGAAAAACTGTTTTTT. It translates to CASTPEGRSNEKLFF.

The J gene is TRBJ1-1, the V gene TRBV10-3; 8 bases line up with TRBD1. The germline gives CDR1 ENHRY, CDR2 SYGVKD. The junction had 13 bases not matched to a gene; V was cut back by 10 bases and J by 0 bases. The CDR3 length is 16 residues. Here the CDR3 reads CASDPGTGILNTEAFF. CDR3 bases: TGTGCCAGCGACCCCGGGACAGGAATTTTGAACACTGAAGCTTTCTTT.

This clonotype was seen ten or more times. The chain employs TRBV29-1 and TRBJ1-1, with a weak D call TRBD1 (6 bases). The CDR3 loop spans 13 amino acids. Germline values: CDR1 SQVTM, CDR2 ANQGSEA. The V and J ends lost 5 bases and 0 bases respectively, with 10 bases between them. As DNA, the CDR3 is TGCAGCGTTTCCAGGGGTCTGAACACTGAAGCTTTCTTT. Protein: CSVSRGLNTEAFF.